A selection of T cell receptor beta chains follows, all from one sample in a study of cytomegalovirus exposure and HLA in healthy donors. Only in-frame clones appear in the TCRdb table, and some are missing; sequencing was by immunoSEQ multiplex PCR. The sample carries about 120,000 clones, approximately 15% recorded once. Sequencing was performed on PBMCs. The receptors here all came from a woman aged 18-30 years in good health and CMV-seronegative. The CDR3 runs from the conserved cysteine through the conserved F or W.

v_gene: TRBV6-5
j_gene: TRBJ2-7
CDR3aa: CASSYQEVSSYEQYF

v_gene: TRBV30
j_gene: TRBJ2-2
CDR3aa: CAWSGFGAGELFF

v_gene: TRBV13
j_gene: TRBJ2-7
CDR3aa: CASSLGTGGIEQYF

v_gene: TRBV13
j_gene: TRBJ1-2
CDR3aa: CASSPALGQGADGYTF

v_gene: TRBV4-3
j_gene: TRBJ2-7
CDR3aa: CASSQDMGLSYEQYF

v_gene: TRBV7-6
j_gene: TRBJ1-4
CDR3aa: CASSAPGAPNEKLFF

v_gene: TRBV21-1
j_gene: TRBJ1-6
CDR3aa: CASSNDSPESPLHF

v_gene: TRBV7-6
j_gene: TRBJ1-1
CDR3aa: CASSPQGYTEAFF

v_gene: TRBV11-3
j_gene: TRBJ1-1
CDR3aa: CASSPLRDSLIFSEAFF

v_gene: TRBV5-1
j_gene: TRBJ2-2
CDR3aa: CASSLGQNTGELFF

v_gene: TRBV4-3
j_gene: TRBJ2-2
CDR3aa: CASSQDEVGELFF

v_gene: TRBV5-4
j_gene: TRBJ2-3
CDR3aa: CASSLGLAGGTDTQYF

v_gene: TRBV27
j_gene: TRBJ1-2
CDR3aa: CASRQNGGANYGYTF

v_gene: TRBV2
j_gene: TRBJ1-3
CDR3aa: CASRPAVSGSGNTIYF

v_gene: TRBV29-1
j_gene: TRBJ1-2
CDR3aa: CSVEVREPGYTF

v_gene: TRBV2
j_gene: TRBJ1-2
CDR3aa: CASSVLPRDGYTF

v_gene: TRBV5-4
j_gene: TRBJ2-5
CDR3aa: CASSTSPGGETQYF

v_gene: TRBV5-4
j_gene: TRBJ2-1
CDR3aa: CASSSKGPLSYNEQFF

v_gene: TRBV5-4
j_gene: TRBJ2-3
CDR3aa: CATLRDQLPDTQYF

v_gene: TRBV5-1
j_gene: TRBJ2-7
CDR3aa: CASSLTDRTYEQYF

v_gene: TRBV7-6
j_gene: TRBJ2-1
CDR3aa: CASSSGLGDEQFF

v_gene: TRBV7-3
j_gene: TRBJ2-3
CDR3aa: CASSLNRGTQYF

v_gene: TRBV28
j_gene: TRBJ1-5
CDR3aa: CASLDSNQPQHF

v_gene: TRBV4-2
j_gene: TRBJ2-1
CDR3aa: CASSQESSGRNEQFF

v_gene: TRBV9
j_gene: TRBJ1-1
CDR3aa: CASSVGGQNTEAFF

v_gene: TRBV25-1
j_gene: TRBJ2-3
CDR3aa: CASSWDRGSDTQYF

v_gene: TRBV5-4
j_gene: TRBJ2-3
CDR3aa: CASSRGRGSTDTQYF

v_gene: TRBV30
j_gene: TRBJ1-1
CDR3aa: CAWNRQGAVTEAFF

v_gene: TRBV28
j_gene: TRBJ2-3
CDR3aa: CASSLAGGVTDTQYF

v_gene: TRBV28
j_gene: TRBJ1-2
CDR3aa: CASVGGFGANYGYTF

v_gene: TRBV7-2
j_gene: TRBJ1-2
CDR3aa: CASSLGVGQRHYGYTF

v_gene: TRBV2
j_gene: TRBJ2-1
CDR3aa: CASSAGKYDSYNEQFF

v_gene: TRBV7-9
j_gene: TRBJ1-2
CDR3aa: CASSAQGHYGYTF

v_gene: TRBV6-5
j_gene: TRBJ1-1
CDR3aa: CASSYSTGAEAFF

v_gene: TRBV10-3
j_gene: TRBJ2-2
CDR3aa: CAIRPGLAGGPSTGELFF

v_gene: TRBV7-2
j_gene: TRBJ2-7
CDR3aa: CASSLGGREGEQYF

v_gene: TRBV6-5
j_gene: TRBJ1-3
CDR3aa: CASRQGNTIYF

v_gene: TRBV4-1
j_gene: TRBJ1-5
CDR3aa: CASSQDGTGNQPQHF

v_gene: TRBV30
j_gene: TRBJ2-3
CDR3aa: CAWSGGTGDHTQYF

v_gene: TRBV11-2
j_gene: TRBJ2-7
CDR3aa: CASSLGGRAEQYF